What follows is one T cell receptor (beta chain) and its context. The sample originates from a study of CD8+ T cells in alopecia areata. Germline CDR1 is LNHNV and CDR2 is YYDKDF (reference sequence). The CDR3 is made up of 14 amino acids. V was clipped by 3 bases and J by 9 bases, with 12 bases between them. Treatment indicated: oral pan-JAK inhibitor, 5-10 mg twice daily. Isolated RNA was reverse transcribed into cDNA used as the sequencing template. Repertoires were generated with immunoSEQ multiplex PCR, while TCRdb's copy carries only in-frame clones and drops some. The profile covers tens of thousands of clones, with more than 65% appearing a single time and 17% taken by the ten largest.

Specimen: CD8+ T cells sorted from blood, collected at approximately week 44, from a patient treated with tofacitinib. V gene TRBV15 combines with J gene TRBJ1-6, with a weak D call TRBD1 (5 bases). This TCR was sampled from a human donor with alopecia areata. The CDR3: CATSRARGGSPLHF. CDR3 sequence (DNA): TGTGCCACCAGCAGGGCAAGGGGTGGTTCACCCCTCCACTTT.